This T cell receptor (beta chain) was sequenced during a study of graft-versus-host responses after intestinal transplantation. Remarks on this clone: Its matching antigen is unknown.

Germline V gene lookup returns CDR1 ENHRY and CDR2 SYGVKD. The CDR3 spans 13 residues. With 7 bases removed from V and 9 bases from J, the gap between germline ends came to 16 bases. Generated by immunoSEQ multiplex PCR, the TCRdb table keeps only in-frame clones and is missing some. Counted here are 25,000 to 35,000 clones, roughly 83% occurring once; the ten biggest clones make up 15% to 20%. The gene calls are TRBV10-3 and TRBJ2-1; a possible D gene is TRBD2 (5 bases). This clonotype was obtained from a human donor who received an intestinal transplant. This specimen was unstimulated CD8+ T cells sorted from spleen or lymph node cells, taken before intestinal transplant. This chain's CDR3 is CAITTTEGSEQFF. As DNA, the CDR3 is TGTGCCATCACCACCACTGAGGGCAGTGAGCAGTTCTTC.